A single sample is the source of the 15 T cell receptor beta chains below, sequenced in a study of neurological immune-mediated disorders. TCRdb reprocessed the 5' RACE reads via MiXCR and lists one record per CDR3 protein. The sample carries some 20,000 distinct CDR3 sequences, about 10% recorded once. Source material: PBMCs. These receptors were collected from a woman in her sixties with HTLV-1-associated myelopathy (HAM/TSP).

This clonotype was observed at least ten times. The chain has TRBV20-1 and TRBJ1-3; weak D call: TRBD1 (5 bases). Germline V gene data show CDR1 as DFQATT and CDR2 as SNEGSKA (reference sequence). This CDR3 is 15 amino acids long. Trimming removed 0 bases at V and 3 bases at J, with 12 bases between. The CDR3, as DNA: TGCAGTGCTAGAGATCTTAGGGGAGGTGGAAACACCATATATTTT. Protein product: CSARDLRGGGNTIYF.

This clonotype ranks as medium-sized (0.01 to 0.1%). The CDR3 DNA is TGCAGTGCTTATAGCGGGGGCGGGCGGGACGAGCAGTACTTC. Its protein product is CSAYSGGGRDEQYF. The chain carries TRBV20-1 and TRBJ2-7, with TRBD2 matching over 9 bases. V was clipped by 5 bases and J by 5 bases; unmatched bases: 10. This CDR3 is built from 14 residues. CDR1 DFQATT and CDR2 SNEGSKA come from the germline V gene (reference sequence).

This clonotype was seen many times. The chain combines TRBV5-1 with TRBJ1-1; no firm D call. Germline V gene data show CDR1 as SGHRS and CDR2 as YFSETQ. The CDR3 length is 14 residues. Trimming took off 0 bases at V and 3 bases at J, with 9 bases between the two ends. CDR3 sequence: CASSLAGADTEAFF. The CDR3 DNA follows: TGCGCCAGCAGCTTGGCGGGCGCGGACACTGAAGCTTTCTTT.

This clonotype was counted at least ten times. The CDR3 reads CASSQSTSGEQFF. Written as DNA, the CDR3 is TGTGCCAGCAGCCAAAGTACGTCTGGTGAGCAGTTCTTC. The genes are TRBV3-1 and TRBJ2-1; D ambiguous. This CDR3 comprises 13 residues. V lost 2 bases to trimming and J lost 9 bases, with 11 bases between them. Germline CDR1 and CDR2: LGHDT and YNNKEL (reference sequence).

This clonotype was seen at least ten times. The V call is TRBV20-1, the J call TRBJ1-4; 7 bases are a match to TRBD1. The CDR3 spans 13 residues. Germline-derived CDR1 and CDR2 are DFQATT and SNEGSKA (reference sequence). J gave up 4 bases and V 6 bases, and 5 bases lay outside the gene matches. CDR3 region: CSAQDRVNEKLFF. The CDR3 nucleotides are TGCAGTGCCCAAGACAGGGTTAATGAAAAACTGTTTTTT.

This clonotype was recorded many times. The V gene is TRBV5-1, the J gene TRBJ2-2, with 7 positions matching TRBD1. CDR1 SGHRS and CDR2 YFSETQ come from the germline V gene. The CDR3 is 13 residues long. The V and J ends lost 6 bases and 4 bases, in that order; junction bases with no gene match: 3. The CDR3 sequence is CASTTGVTGELFF. CDR3 coding DNA: TGCGCCAGCACAACAGGGGTCACCGGGGAGCTGTTTTTT. The full variable domain, rest sourced from reference TRBV5-1 and TRBJ2-2, is KAGVTQTPRYLIKTRGQQVTLSCSPISGHRSVSWYQQTPGQGLQFLFEYFSETQRNKGNFPGRFSGRQFSNSRSEMNVSTLELGDSALYLCASTTGVTGELFFGEGSRLTVL.

The table lists this clonotype with many counts. The chain links TRBV20-1 to TRBJ2-1, with D unclear. CDR3 length: 16 amino acids. Trimming pared 5 bases from V and 0 bases from J, leaving 17 bases between. Germline loops: CDR1 DFQATT, CDR2 SNEGSKA (reference sequence). CDR3 residues: CSAQDPTSSSYNEQFF. The CDR3 DNA follows: TGCAGTGCTCAGGACCCGACCTCCAGCTCCTACAATGAGCAGTTCTTC.

The genes are TRBV20-1 and TRBJ2-6; tentatively, D is TRBD2 (6 bases). From germline, CDR1 is DFQATT and CDR2 SNEGSKA (reference sequence). Trimming took off 4 bases at V and 4 bases at J, with 17 bases between the two ends. This CDR3 contains 16 residues. CDR3 sequence: CSAMPRGSGGANVLTF. The CDR3, as DNA: TGCAGTGCTATGCCCCGGGGGAGCGGAGGGGCCAACGTCCTGACTTTC.

This clonotype rates as medium-sized (0.01 to 0.1%). V usage is TRBV20-1 and J usage is TRBJ1-2, with 8 bases identical to TRBD1. CDR3 length: 13 amino acids. J lost 5 bases, V lost 6 bases, and 8 bases had no gene match. From germline, CDR1 is DFQATT and CDR2 SNEGSKA (reference sequence). The DNA of the CDR3 is TGCAGTGCACCGCGGACAGGGCAATATGGCTACACCTTC. Translating it yields CSAPRTGQYGYTF.

This clonotype was counted at least ten times. V usage is TRBV5-1 and J usage is TRBJ2-1; 9 bases map to TRBD1. CDR1 and CDR2 from the germline V gene are SGHRS and YFSETQ. V trimming: 4 bases; J trimming: 9 bases; junction bases outside the gene matches: 2. The length of the CDR3 is 12 residues. The chain's CDR3 is CASSDRGGEQFF. The CDR3 DNA reads TGCGCCAGCAGCGACAGGGGGGGTGAGCAGTTCTTC.

This clonotype occurred many times. The rearrangement joins TRBV10-2 to TRBJ1-2; D call uncertain. The germline V gene has CDR1 WSHSY and CDR2 SAAADI. The CDR3 totals 13 residues. Trimming pared 3 bases from V and 2 bases from J, leaving 7 bases between. CDR3 sequence: CASSDITNYGYTF. The CDR3 region has the DNA TGCGCCAGCAGTGATATAACAAACTATGGCTACACCTTC.

This clonotype was counted at least ten times. J is TRBJ1-2 and V is TRBV12-3 or TRBV12-4; 8 bases map to TRBD1. The junction had 19 bases not matched to a gene; V was cut back by 3 bases and J by 4 bases. The CDR3 has 19 amino acids. CDR3 sequence: CASSFKNSGTGFIRYGYTF. In DNA form, the CDR3 reads TGTGCCAGCAGTTTTAAGAATTCCGGGACAGGCTTTATTCGCTATGGCTACACCTTC.

This clonotype has ten or more counts. The V gene is TRBV5-1, the J gene TRBJ2-7; 9 nucleotides line up with TRBD1. CDR3 size: 14 residues. V dropped 5 bases and J dropped 3; count of bases not matched to a gene: 6. In germline, CDR1 is SGHRS, CDR2 YFSETQ. The CDR3 region has the DNA TGCGCCAGCAGAAAACCGGGACAGGGCTACGAGCAGTACTTC. It codes for CASRKPGQGYEQYF.

By share, this clonotype counts as medium-sized (0.01 to 0.1%). V is TRBV5-1 and J is TRBJ2-5; a possible D gene is TRBD1 (6 bases). From germline, CDR1 is SGHRS and CDR2 YFSETQ. V was pared by 4 bases and J by 3 bases, with 13 bases between. There are 14 residues in the CDR3. DNA for the CDR3: TGCGCCAGCAGCCCCCGGCAGGGGAAAGAGACCCAGTACTTC. Translated: CASSPRQGKETQYF.

This clonotype has at least ten counts. This chain joins TRBV20-1 and TRBJ2-5, with D unresolved. Germline V gene lookup returns CDR1 DFQATT and CDR2 SNEGSKA (reference sequence). The germline V and J ends were trimmed by 6 bases and 4 bases, with 18 bases remaining between them. This CDR3 is built from 14 residues. CDR3 in amino acids: CSAPAYRARETQYF. The CDR3 region has the DNA TGCAGTGCCCCTGCTTATCGGGCCCGAGAGACCCAGTACTTC.